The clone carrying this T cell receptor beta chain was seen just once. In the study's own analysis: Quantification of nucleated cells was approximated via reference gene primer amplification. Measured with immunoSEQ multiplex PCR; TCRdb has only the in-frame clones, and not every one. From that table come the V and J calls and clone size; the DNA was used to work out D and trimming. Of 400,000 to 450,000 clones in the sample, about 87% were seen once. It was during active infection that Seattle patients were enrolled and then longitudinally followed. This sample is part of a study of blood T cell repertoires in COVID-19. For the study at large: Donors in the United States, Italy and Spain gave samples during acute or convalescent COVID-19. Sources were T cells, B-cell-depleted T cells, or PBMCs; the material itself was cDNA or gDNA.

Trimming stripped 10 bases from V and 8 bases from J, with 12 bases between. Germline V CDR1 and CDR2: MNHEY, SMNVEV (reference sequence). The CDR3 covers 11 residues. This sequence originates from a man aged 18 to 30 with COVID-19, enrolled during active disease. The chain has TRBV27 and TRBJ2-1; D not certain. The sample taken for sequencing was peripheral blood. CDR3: CATALHYEQFF. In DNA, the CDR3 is TGTGCCACCGCACTACATTATGAGCAGTTCTTC.